One TCR beta chain is described in this entry. This sample was included in a study of blood T cell repertoires in COVID-19. Across the study: Acute and convalescent COVID-19 samples came from the United States, Italy and Spain. Sources were T cells, B-cell-depleted T cells, or PBMCs; the material itself was cDNA or gDNA.

The authors' processing: Amplified reference gene primers provided the basis for estimating nucleated cell counts. Measured with immunoSEQ multiplex PCR; TCRdb has only the in-frame clones, and not every one. V and J calls and clone size are given by that table; D and trimming were obtained from the DNA. In the table there are 51,000 or so clones, about 87% of which are singletons. The TCR originated in a man older than 75 with acute or convalescent COVID-19. Material: peripheral blood.

The CDR3 sequence: CASSLDRGMTDTQYF. CDR3 bases: TGTGCCAGCAGCTTAGATAGGGGGATGACAGATACGCAGTATTTT. The chain employs TRBV7-2 and TRBJ2-3, with a tentative D call TRBD1 (6 bases). The V end lost 1 base, the J end lost 3 bases, and 11 bases lay between the germline ends. This CDR3 spans 15 amino acids. The germline V gene encodes CDR1 SGHTA and CDR2 FQGNSA.